Below are 21 T cell receptor beta chains sequenced from a single sample in a study of blood T cell repertoires in COVID-19. Sequencing used immunoSEQ multiplex PCR; TCRdb keeps in-frame clones, though not all of them. The sample lists nearly 110,000 clones, around 83% occurring once. Sequenced input: peripheral blood. The receptors stem from a man in his 70s with acute or convalescent COVID-19.

The chain combines TRBV9 with TRBJ2-2; 7 bases line up with TRBD2. CDR3 length: 14 amino acids. V shed 4 bases, J shed 7 bases, and the junction held 7 bases outside the gene matches. Per the germline V gene, CDR1 is SGDLS and CDR2 is YYNGEE. The chain's CDR3 is CASSTLASDGELFF. The CDR3 DNA is TGTGCCAGCAGCACACTAGCGTCGGACGGGGAGCTGTTTTTT.

The chain joins TRBV12-3 or TRBV12-4 to TRBJ1-2; D is unclear. Trimming took 5 bases from V and 10 from J, leaving 14 bases between them. The CDR3 is made up of 12 amino acids. CDR3 nucleotides: TGTGCCAGCAGTCCACCACTCGGTGTCTACACCTTC. It specifies CASSPPLGVYTF.

The chain carries TRBV27 and TRBJ1-2; possible D gene TRBD1, 6 bases. Germline V CDR1 and CDR2: MNHEY, SMNVEV (reference sequence). The CDR3 contains 15 residues. Trimming took off 0 bases at V and 4 bases at J, with 12 bases between the two ends. CDR3 nucleotide sequence: TGTGCCAGCAGTTTATCCTCAGGGGCTGCCTATGGCTACACCTTC. As protein: CASSLSSGAAYGYTF.

This clone has just a few counts. The V call is TRBV19, the J call TRBJ1-6, with 7 bases identical to TRBD1. Germline values: CDR1 LNHDA, CDR2 SQIVND (reference sequence). This CDR3 has 13 amino acids. V lost 5 bases and J lost 10; bases outside the gene matches: 5. CDR3 DNA sequence: TGTGCCAGTAGTCCGAAGACAGGGTCACCCCTCCACTTT. Amino acids: CASSPKTGSPLHF.

The genes are TRBV30 and TRBJ2-3, with 10 bases that match TRBD1. This CDR3 has 16 residues. Germline trimming cut 2 bases from V and 5 bases from J; bases unmatched to any gene: 10. Germline lookup yields CDR1 GTSNPN and CDR2 SVGIG (reference sequence). Here the CDR3 reads CAWSWRPGQGIDTQYF. The CDR3 bases are TGTGCCTGGAGTTGGCGACCGGGACAGGGGATAGATACGCAGTATTTT. Using reference TRBV30 and TRBJ2-3 for the parts outside the CDR3, the full variable domain is SQTIHQWPATLVQPVGSPLSLECTVEGTSNPNLYWYRQAAGRGLQLLFYSVGIGQISSEVPQNLSASRPQDRQFILSSKKLLLSDSGFYLCAWSWRPGQGIDTQYFGPGTRLTVL.

The chain links TRBV10-1 to TRBJ2-1; 8 bases align to TRBD2. The CDR3 sequence is 15 residues long. Germline V gene data show CDR1 as WNHNN and CDR2 as SYGVQD (reference sequence). The ends lost 3 bases at V and 5 bases at J; junction bases unmatched: 6. This chain's CDR3 is CASSEQAGANNEQFF. The CDR3 DNA sequence: TGCGCCAGCAGTGAACAAGCGGGGGCCAACAATGAGCAGTTCTTC.

V gene TRBV6-1 combines with J gene TRBJ1-2; maybe TRBD1 (6 bases). This CDR3 is 15 amino acids long. The germline CDR1 and CDR2 sequences are MNHNS and SASEGT. V gave up 1 base and J gave up 0 bases, with 9 bases separating them. CDR3: CASSEGTAANYGYTF. The CDR3 coding sequence is TGTGCCAGCAGTGAAGGGACAGCGGCTAACTATGGCTACACCTTC.

The chain joins TRBV6-5 to TRBJ1-2, with 7 bases fitting TRBD1. The CDR3 has 13 residues. V was pared by 6 bases and J by 8 bases, with 9 bases of the junction left unmatched. CDR1 is MNHEY, CDR2 SVGAGI, per germline. DNA of the CDR3: TGTGCCAGCAGGGGGACAGTTGCCCGCGGCTACACCTTC. It translates to CASRGTVARGYTF.

This clone was observed a few times. The chain recombines TRBV11-2 with TRBJ2-7, with D possibly matching TRBD2 (6 bases). Per germline, CDR1 SGHAT and CDR2 FQNNGV. The germline V and J ends were trimmed by 0 bases and 0 bases, with 12 bases remaining between them. The CDR3 sequence is 16 residues long. The CDR3 nucleotides are TGTGCCAGCAGCTTAGATCCGGGGGTCTTCTCCTACGAGCAGTACTTC. Translating it yields CASSLDPGVFSYEQYF.

The chain links TRBV6-2 or TRBV6-3 to TRBJ1-1; 8 positions agree with TRBD1. This CDR3 comprises 14 residues. CDR1 is MNHEY and CDR2 is SVGEGT in the germline V gene. Unmatched junction bases numbered 6, after V lost 5 bases and J lost 4 bases. In nucleotides, the CDR3 is TGTGCCAGCAGTCCCCAGGGGGCCGCCACTGAAGCTTTCTTT. Translating it yields CASSPQGAATEAFF.

The rearrangement links TRBV9 to TRBJ1-3; 10 bases map to TRBD1. J was trimmed by 2 bases and V by 2 bases; bases with no gene match: 1. CDR3 length: 15 residues. The germline CDR1 and CDR2 sequences are SGDLS and YYNGEE. The CDR3 loop is CASSVTGGTGNTIYF. The CDR3 DNA follows: TGTGCCAGCAGCGTGACAGGGGGCACTGGAAACACCATATATTTT.

This chain joins TRBV11-3 and TRBJ2-7; 7 positions agree with TRBD1. This CDR3 is built from 14 residues. Germline values: CDR1 SGHNT, CDR2 YENEEA. Trimming cost V 5 bases and J 4 bases; bases outside gene matches: 8. As DNA, the CDR3 is TGTGCCAGCAGCCCGGGACAGAACCCTTACGAGCAGTACTTC. Protein sequence: CASSPGQNPYEQYF.

This chain links TRBV9 with TRBJ2-7, with D possibly TRBD1 on 5 matching bases. The CDR3 has 14 residues. V lost 3 bases and J lost 4, with 14 bases in between. CDR1 SGDLS and CDR2 YYNGEE come from the germline V gene. The CDR3 is CASSEKGSGYEQYF. The CDR3 nucleotides are TGTGCCAGCAGCGAGAAGGGGTCCGGATACGAGCAGTACTTC.

This rearrangement joins TRBV6-2 or TRBV6-3 to TRBJ1-4; D ambiguous. Germline CDR1 and CDR2: MNHEY and SVGEGT. V was trimmed by 4 bases and J by 10 bases, leaving 16 bases between them. The CDR3 covers 14 residues. CDR3 sequence (DNA): TGTGCCAGCAGTTCGGGAACCGGGCTGTTAAAACTGTTTTTT. This encodes CASSSGTGLLKLFF.

V is TRBV3-1 (or the pseudogene TRBV3-2) and J is TRBJ1-5, with TRBD1 identical over 7 bases. The germline CDR1 and CDR2 sequences are LGHDT and YNNKEL (reference sequence). The CDR3 totals 19 residues. J gave up 2 bases and V 3 bases, and 16 bases lay outside the gene matches. CDR3 region: CASSHSRGSTGRRNQPQHF. The CDR3, as DNA: TGTGCCAGCAGCCATTCACGTGGTTCGACAGGGCGTCGCAATCAGCCCCAGCATTTT.

V gene TRBV15 combines with J gene TRBJ1-1, with D unresolved. The ends were cut back, 0 bases at V and 2 bases at J, with 7 bases in the middle. Germline V gene lookup returns CDR1 LNHNV and CDR2 YYDKDF (reference sequence). The CDR3 extends over 14 amino acids. CDR3 region: CATSRDFGNTEAFF. The CDR3 nucleotides are TGTGCCACCAGCAGAGATTTCGGTAACACTGAAGCTTTCTTT.

This clone was recorded only once. The V call is TRBV5-1, the J call TRBJ1-1; 8 bases line up with TRBD1. The CDR3 runs 15 residues. The V gene's germline CDR1 is SGHRS and CDR2 YFSETQ. J gave up 4 bases and V 1 base, and 6 bases lay outside the gene matches. In nucleotides, the CDR3 is TGCGCCAGCAGCTTGACCGGGACAGGAGGCACTGAAGCTTTCTTT. As protein: CASSLTGTGGTEAFF.

This rearrangement joins TRBV15 to TRBJ1-2; tentatively, D is TRBD1 (6 bases). This CDR3 has 15 residues. V lost 4 bases and J 0 bases, leaving 12 bases between the germline ends. Germline loops: CDR1 LNHNV, CDR2 YYDKDF (reference sequence). The CDR3 reads CATSNRTATNYGYTF. CDR3 DNA: TGTGCCACCAGCAACCGGACAGCGACTAACTATGGCTACACCTTC.

The rearrangement links TRBV19 to TRBJ1-3; D is undetermined. V lost 3 bases and J 1 base, leaving 13 bases between the germline ends. In germline, CDR1 is LNHDA, CDR2 SQIVND (reference sequence). This CDR3 comprises 16 residues. The DNA for the CDR3 is TGTGCCAGTAGTATCCTCCCACCAGGTTCTGGAAACACCATATATTTT. Translating gives CASSILPPGSGNTIYF. Full variable domain (missing parts from reference TRBV19 and TRBJ1-3): DGGITQSPKYLFRKEGQNVTLSCEQNLNHDAMYWYRQDPGQGLRLIYYSQIVNDFQKGDIAEGYSVSREKKESFPLTVTSAQKNPTAFYLCASSILPPGSGNTIYFGEGSWLTVV.

The chain joins TRBV6-1 to TRBJ1-1; D possibly corresponds to TRBD1 (6 bases). With 4 bases removed from V and 0 bases from J, the gap between germline ends came to 15 bases. Germline CDR1 MNHNS, CDR2 SASEGT. The CDR3 runs to 16 residues. DNA of the CDR3: TGTGCCAGCAGTGGTCAGGGGAAGGCCTTGAACACTGAAGCTTTCTTT. Protein product: CASSGQGKALNTEAFF.

The J gene is TRBJ2-5, the V gene TRBV6-5; a possible D gene is TRBD1 (5 bases). The V end was cut by 0 bases, the J end by 3 bases, with 8 bases between. Germline lookup yields CDR1 MNHEY and CDR2 SVGAGI. This CDR3 region has 14 residues. This chain's CDR3 is CASSYSGAEETQYF. DNA of the CDR3: TGTGCCAGCAGTTACTCAGGGGCCGAAGAGACCCAGTACTTC.